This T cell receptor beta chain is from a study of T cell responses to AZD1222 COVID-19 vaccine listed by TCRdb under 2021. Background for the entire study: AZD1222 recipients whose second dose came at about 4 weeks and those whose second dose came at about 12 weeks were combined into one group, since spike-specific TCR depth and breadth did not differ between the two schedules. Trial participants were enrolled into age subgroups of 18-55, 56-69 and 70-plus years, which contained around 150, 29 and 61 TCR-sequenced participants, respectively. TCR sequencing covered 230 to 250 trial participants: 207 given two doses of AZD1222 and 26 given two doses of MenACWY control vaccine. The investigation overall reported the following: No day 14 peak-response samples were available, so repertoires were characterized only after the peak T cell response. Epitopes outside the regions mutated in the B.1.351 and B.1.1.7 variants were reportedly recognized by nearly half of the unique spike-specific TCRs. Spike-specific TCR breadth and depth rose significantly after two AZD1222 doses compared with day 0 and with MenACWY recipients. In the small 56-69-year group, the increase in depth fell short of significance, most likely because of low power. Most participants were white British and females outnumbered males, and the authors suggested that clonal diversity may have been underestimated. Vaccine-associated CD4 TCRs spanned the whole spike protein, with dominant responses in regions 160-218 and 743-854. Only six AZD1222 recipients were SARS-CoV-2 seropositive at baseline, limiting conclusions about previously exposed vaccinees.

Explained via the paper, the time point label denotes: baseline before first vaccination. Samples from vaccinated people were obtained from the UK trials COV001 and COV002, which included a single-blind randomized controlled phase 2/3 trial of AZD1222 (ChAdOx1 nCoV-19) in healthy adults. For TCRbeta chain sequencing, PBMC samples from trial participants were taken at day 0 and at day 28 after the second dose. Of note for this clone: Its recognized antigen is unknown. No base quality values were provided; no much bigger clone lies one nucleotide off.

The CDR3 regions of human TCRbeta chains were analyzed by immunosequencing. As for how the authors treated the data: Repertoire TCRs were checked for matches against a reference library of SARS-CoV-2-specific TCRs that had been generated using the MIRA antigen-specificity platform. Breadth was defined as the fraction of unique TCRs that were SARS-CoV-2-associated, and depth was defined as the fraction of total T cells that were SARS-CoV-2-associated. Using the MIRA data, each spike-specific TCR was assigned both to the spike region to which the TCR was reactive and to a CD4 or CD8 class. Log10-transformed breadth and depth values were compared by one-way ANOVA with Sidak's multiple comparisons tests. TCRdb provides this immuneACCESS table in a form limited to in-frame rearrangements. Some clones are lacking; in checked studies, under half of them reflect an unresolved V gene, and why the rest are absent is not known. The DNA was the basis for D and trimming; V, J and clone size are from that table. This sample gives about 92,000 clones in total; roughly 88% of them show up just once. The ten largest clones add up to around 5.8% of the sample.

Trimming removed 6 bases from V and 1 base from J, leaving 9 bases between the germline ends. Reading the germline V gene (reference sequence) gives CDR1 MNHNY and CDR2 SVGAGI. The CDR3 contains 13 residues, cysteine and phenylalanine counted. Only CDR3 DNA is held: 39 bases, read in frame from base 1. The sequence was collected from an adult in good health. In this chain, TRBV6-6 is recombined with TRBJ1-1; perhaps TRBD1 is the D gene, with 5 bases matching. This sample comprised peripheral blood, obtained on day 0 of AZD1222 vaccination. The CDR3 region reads CASRQDTNTEAFF. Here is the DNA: TGTGCCAGCAGACAGGACACGAACACTGAAGCTTTCTTT.